Listed below are T cell receptor beta chains from one sample, sequenced in a study of beta chain features in type 1 diabetes. This table comes from immunoSEQ multiplex PCR, and its TCRdb copy is limited to in-frame clones, with some not included. The sample has a few hundred thousand clones, less than 35% seen once. Sequenced material: central memory CD4+ T cells from blood. These TCRs come from a man aged 30 to 39 in good health. The CDR3 runs from the conserved cysteine through the conserved F or W. The D gene is left open where the match is weak. Size tells how often a clone was seen (once, few, many) or the class of an expanded clone, and some rows leave it out.

J gene: TRBJ2-7
clone size: NA
V gene: TRBV2
D gene: NA
CDR3 DNA: TGTGCCAGCACACCCCCGGACGGGTACGAGCAGTACTTC
CDR3 protein: CASTPPDGYEQYF

J gene: TRBJ2-3
clone size: NA
V gene: TRBV19
D gene: TRBD1
CDR3 DNA: TGTGCCAGTATAGCCCAGGGGGCAGATACGCAGTATTTT
CDR3 protein: CASIAQGADTQYF

J gene: TRBJ2-5
clone size: few
V gene: TRBV7-2
D gene: NA
CDR3 DNA: TGTGCCAGCAGCATTCCCTCGGGGGAGACCCAGTACTTC
CDR3 protein: CASSIPSGETQYF

J gene: TRBJ1-2
clone size: NA
V gene: TRBV2
D gene: TRBD1
CDR3 DNA: TGTGCCAGCAGACCGGGACAGGGGAACTATGGCTACACCTTC
CDR3 protein: CASRPGQGNYGYTF

J gene: TRBJ2-2
clone size: NA
V gene: TRBV30
D gene: NA
CDR3 DNA: TGTGCCTGGAGTCCCTCCGGGGAGCTGTTTTTT
CDR3 protein: CAWSPSGELFF

J gene: TRBJ2-3
clone size: NA
V gene: TRBV6-1
D gene: TRBD2
CDR3 DNA: TGTGCCAGCAGTGAGGACGGACTAGCGGGGACAGATACGCAGTATTTT
CDR3 protein: CASSEDGLAGTDTQYF

J gene: TRBJ2-3
clone size: NA
V gene: TRBV7-2
D gene: NA
CDR3 DNA: TGTGCCAGCAGCTTATCCCCCACAGATACGCAGTATTTT
CDR3 protein: CASSLSPTDTQYF

J gene: TRBJ2-1
clone size: few
V gene: TRBV29-1
D gene: NA
CDR3 DNA: TGCAGCGTTACTAGCTACAATGAGCAGTTCTTC
CDR3 protein: CSVTSYNEQFF

J gene: TRBJ2-1
clone size: NA
V gene: TRBV15
D gene: NA
CDR3 DNA: TGTGCCACCCTCTCGGGACTGGGCTCCTACAATGAGCAGTTCTTC
CDR3 protein: CATLSGLGSYNEQFF

J gene: TRBJ2-3
clone size: NA
V gene: TRBV9
D gene: TRBD2
CDR3 DNA: TGTGCCAGCAGCGGGAGCGGGAGGGCCGAAGATACGCAGTATTTT
CDR3 protein: CASSGSGRAEDTQYF

J gene: TRBJ2-7
clone size: NA
V gene: TRBV19
D gene: NA
CDR3 DNA: TGTGCCAGTAGTATCAGTGACGGGACCTACGAGCAGTACTTC
CDR3 protein: CASSISDGTYEQYF

J gene: TRBJ2-7
clone size: few
V gene: TRBV21-1
D gene: NA
CDR3 DNA: TGTGCCAGCGATCGGAGGGACGGTACCTACGAGCAGTACTTC
CDR3 protein: CASDRRDGTYEQYF

J gene: TRBJ1-1
clone size: few
V gene: TRBV18
D gene: NA
CDR3 DNA: TGTGCCAGCTCCAATATGAACACTGAAGCTTTCTTT
CDR3 protein: CASSNMNTEAFF

J gene: TRBJ2-2
clone size: NA
V gene: TRBV30
D gene: NA
CDR3 DNA: TGTGCCTGGAGGACACAGGGGAACACCGGGGAGCTGTTTTTT
CDR3 protein: CAWRTQGNTGELFF

J gene: TRBJ2-1
clone size: NA
V gene: TRBV15
D gene: NA
CDR3 DNA: TGTGCCACCAGCAGGGCCTCCAGGGTAGGCAATGAGCAGTTCTTC
CDR3 protein: CATSRASRVGNEQFF

J gene: TRBJ2-5
clone size: NA
V gene: TRBV7-9
D gene: NA
CDR3 DNA: TGTGCCAGCAGCTCCGGCGAGCAGGGCGCTGAAACCCAGTACTTC
CDR3 protein: CASSSGEQGAETQYF

J gene: TRBJ1-1
clone size: few
V gene: TRBV18
D gene: NA
CDR3 DNA: TGTGCCAGCTCACCACCGATGGGCACTGAAGCTTTCTTT
CDR3 protein: CASSPPMGTEAFF

J gene: TRBJ2-2
clone size: few
V gene: TRBV7-6
D gene: NA
CDR3 DNA: TGTGCCAGCAGCTTAAGTACCAGGGCGAACACCGGGGAGCTGTTTTTT
CDR3 protein: CASSLSTRANTGELFF

J gene: TRBJ2-7
clone size: NA
V gene: TRBV5-1
D gene: TRBD1
CDR3 DNA: TGCGCCAGCAGCTCGCCGGGACAGGGTTCCTACGAGCAGTACTTC
CDR3 protein: CASSSPGQGSYEQYF

J gene: TRBJ2-5
clone size: NA
V gene: TRBV5-4
D gene: TRBD2
CDR3 DNA: TGTGCCAGCAGCTTAGCGGGAGGGTCAGAGACCCAGTACTTC
CDR3 protein: CASSLAGGSETQYF

J gene: TRBJ2-5
clone size: few
V gene: TRBV10-1
D gene: NA
CDR3 DNA: TGCGCCAGCAGTGAAACGAATCCCCCCACGGGGACCCAGTACTTC
CDR3 protein: CASSETNPPTGTQYF

J gene: TRBJ2-1
clone size: few
V gene: TRBV5-4
D gene: TRBD2
CDR3 DNA: TGTGCCAGCAGCTTTAGCGGGGGCTCCTACAATGAGCAGTTCTTC
CDR3 protein: CASSFSGGSYNEQFF